One sample yielded the 32 T cell receptor beta chains listed below, sequenced in a study of shared clonotypes between healthy human individuals. TCRdb's table, derived via immunoSEQ multiplex PCR, lists solely in-frame clones and lacks some. The top ten clones hold approximately 0.4% of a sample with 2 million to 2.5 million clones, roughly 92% of them seen once. The source material was naive CD4+ T cells from PBMCs. Subset noted: CD45RA+ positively selected. The receptors were sampled from a man in his late teens or twenties in good health. Some clones in this sample may be carry-over from other donors' samples.

The chain has TRBV6-6 and TRBJ2-6, with unresolved D. CDR1 MNHNY and CDR2 SVGAGI come from the germline V gene (reference sequence). The CDR3 spans 15 residues. V was pared by 0 bases and J by 4 bases, with 7 bases between. The CDR3 DNA is TGTGCCAGCAGTTACTCAGTTGCCGGGGCCAACGTCCTGACTTTC. Protein product: CASSYSVAGANVLTF.

V and J are TRBV10-3 and TRBJ2-1, with D possibly TRBD1 on 5 matching bases. Looked up from germline, CDR1 is ENHRY and CDR2 is SYGVKD. The germline V and J ends were trimmed by 4 bases and 10 bases, with 11 bases remaining between them. This CDR3 spans 12 amino acids. CDR3 coding DNA: TGTGCCATCAGTGGGGGCAGGCTCGAGCAGTTCTTC. It yields the protein CAISGGRLEQFF.

The chain joins TRBV11-2 to TRBJ2-7; 9 nucleotides align to TRBD2. Trimming at V came to 2 bases and at J to 4 bases, leaving 12 bases not matched to a gene. The germline gives CDR1 SGHAT, CDR2 FQNNGV. The CDR3 runs 17 residues. The CDR3 region has the DNA TGTGCCAGCAGCTTACGATCCCCGGGACTAGCAACATACGAGCAGTACTTC. Protein sequence: CASSLRSPGLATYEQYF.

The chain employs TRBV18 and TRBJ1-1, with a tentative D call TRBD1 (6 bases). The CDR3 loop spans 15 amino acids. V was clipped by 4 bases and J by 1 base, with 13 bases between them. The germline V gene encodes CDR1 KGHSH and CDR2 LQKENI. CDR3 DNA sequence: TGTGCCAGCTCACGGCTCCGGGACAAGAACACTGAAGCTTTCTTT. This codes for CASSRLRDKNTEAFF. The full variable domain, completed using reference TRBV18 and TRBJ1-1, is NAGVMQNPRHLVRRRGQEARLRCSPMKGHSHVYWYRQLPEEGLKFMVYLQKENIIDESGMPKERFSAEFPKEGPSILRIQQVVRGDSAAYFCASSRLRDKNTEAFFGQGTRLTVV.

The chain is built from TRBV28 and TRBJ1-2; D gene ambiguous. The V gene lost 4 bases and the J gene lost 5 bases, with 11 bases spanning the gap. The CDR3 spans 13 residues. Germline CDR1 and CDR2: MDHEN and SYDVKM. The CDR3 loop is CASSSHTVYGYTF. In DNA form, the CDR3 reads TGTGCCAGCAGTTCTCATACAGTTTATGGCTACACCTTC.

The chain combines TRBV2 with TRBJ1-5; D might be TRBD1 (5 bases). Germline assignment: CDR1 SNHLY and CDR2 FYNNEI. Between the trimmed V and J ends, which lost 6 bases and 6 bases, there was a span of 12 bases. The CDR3 consists of 13 residues. The CDR3 loop is CASSWDGRQPQHF. The CDR3 nucleotides read TGTGCCAGCAGCTGGGACGGGCGTCAGCCCCAGCATTTT.

This clone is a singleton in its sample. The V call is TRBV6-6, the J call TRBJ2-5; D remains ambiguous. Germline V gives CDR1 MNHNY, CDR2 SVGAGI (reference sequence). The CDR3 covers 12 residues. V dropped 2 bases and J dropped 3 bases, with 4 bases sitting between them. CDR3 protein: CASSYTEETQYF. CDR3 sequence (DNA): TGTGCCAGCAGTTACACAGAAGAGACCCAGTACTTC.

The chain combines TRBV2 with TRBJ2-5; 8 nucleotides match TRBD2. The J call is doubtful: the DNA matches TRBJ2-7 better. CDR3 length equals 13 residues. From germline, CDR1 is SNHLY and CDR2 FYNNEI. The CDR3 sequence is CASRSGGGREQYF. The CDR3 coding sequence is TGTGCCAGCAGGTCCGGGGGGGGCCGCGAGCAGTACTTC.

This chain uses TRBV28 with TRBJ2-3; possible D gene TRBD1, 5 bases. The germline V and J ends were trimmed by 4 bases and 2 bases, with 16 bases remaining between them. Germline CDR1 reads MDHEN; CDR2 reads SYDVKM. The CDR3 length is 16 residues. CDR3 region: CASSSAGQASTDTQYF. Written as DNA, the CDR3 is TGTGCCAGCAGTTCCGCAGGGCAAGCCTCCACAGATACGCAGTATTTT.

The V gene is TRBV7-9, the J gene TRBJ2-7; TRBD2 is a possible D gene (5 bases). The CDR3 sequence is 16 residues long. Between the trimmed V and J ends, which lost 4 bases and 4 bases, there was a span of 20 bases. Germline lookup yields CDR1 SEHNR and CDR2 FQNEAQ (reference sequence). The CDR3 nucleotides read TGTGCCAGCAGCTCCCCCCCTTGGGCCCGGAGGTACGAGCAGTACTTC. This encodes CASSSPPWARRYEQYF.

V gene TRBV5-1 combines with J gene TRBJ2-2; 7 bases fit TRBD1. V dropped 0 bases and J dropped 8; count of bases not matched to a gene: 1. The germline V gene encodes CDR1 SGHRS and CDR2 YFSETQ. This CDR3 region has 13 residues. The CDR3 DNA follows: TGCGCCAGCAGCTTGGTGGGACAGGGGGAGCTGTTTTTT. It is translated as CASSLVGQGELFF.

This sequence joins TRBV7-9 and TRBJ1-5; D call uncertain. Germline V gene data show CDR1 as SEHNR and CDR2 as FQNEAQ (reference sequence). The CDR3 loop spans 12 amino acids. Trimming removed 3 bases at V and 15 bases at J, with 15 bases between. In DNA, the CDR3 is TGTGCCAGCAGCTTGGCGGCAGGACCCTGGCATTTT. Encoded protein: CASSLAAGPWHF.

The CDR3 DNA sequence: TGTGCCAGCAGCCCAAGGCAGGGGGACGGCTACACCTTC. Amino acids: CASSPRQGDGYTF. This chain links TRBV28 with TRBJ1-2; TRBD1 matches 7 bases. The CDR3 sequence is 13 residues long. V lost 6 bases to trimming and J lost 8 bases; unmatched junction nucleotides: 9. Per the germline V gene, CDR1 is MDHEN and CDR2 is SYDVKM.

The genes are TRBV7-2 and TRBJ2-1, with 13 bases that match TRBD2. The CDR3 sequence is 15 residues long. Germline values: CDR1 SGHTA, CDR2 FQGNSA. The V and J ends lost 5 bases and 8 bases, in that order; junction bases with no gene match: 6. The DNA of the CDR3 is TGTGCCAGCAGCCCAACTAGCGGGAGGGCCCATGAGCAGTTCTTC. This codes for CASSPTSGRAHEQFF.

The chain uses TRBV25-1 and TRBJ2-1; 8 bases fit TRBD2. CDR1 is MGHDK, CDR2 SYGVNS, per germline. The trim removed 2 bases at V and 9 bases at J, leaving 6 bases unmatched. This CDR3 comprises 14 residues. CDR3 sequence: CASSEKRELSEQFF. The CDR3 nucleotides read TGTGCCAGCAGTGAAAAGCGGGAGCTAAGTGAGCAGTTCTTC. The full variable domain, with the rest looked up from reference TRBV25-1 and TRBJ2-1, is EADIYQTPRYLVIGTGKKITLECSQTMGHDKMYWYQQDPGMELHLIHYSYGVNSTEKGDLSSESTVSRIRTEHFPLTLESARPSHTSQYLCASSEKRELSEQFFGPGTRLTVL.

About this clone itself: Other DNA sequences in this specimen translate into the identical CDR3. The chain links TRBV6-1 to TRBJ2-1, with D perhaps given as TRBD1 or TRBD2 (5 bases each). The CDR3 totals 11 residues. Germline assignment: CDR1 MNHNS and CDR2 SASEGT. V gave up 4 bases and J gave up 9 bases, with 7 bases separating them. The DNA for the CDR3 is TGTGCCAGCAGTGCTGGGGGTGAGCAGTTCTTC. Its protein product is CASSAGGEQFF.

This chain uses TRBV23-1 with TRBJ2-1; TRBD1 aligns across 7 bases. TRBV23-1 is noted as an ORF with a role that remains uncertain. With 6 bases clipped from V and 8 bases from J, the junction kept 16 bases outside the gene matches. CDR3 length: 16 amino acids. CDR3 amino acids: CASRDPDRVGDDEQFF. CDR3 sequence (DNA): TGCGCCAGCAGAGACCCTGACAGGGTTGGGGACGATGAGCAGTTCTTC.

V gene TRBV28 combines with J gene TRBJ1-4; no clear D gene. V lost 10 bases and J 3 bases, leaving 15 bases between the germline ends. The CDR3 length is 14 residues. In germline, CDR1 is MDHEN, CDR2 SYDVKM. CDR3 in amino acids: CATSSPVANEKLFF. CDR3 DNA sequence: TGTGCCACCTCGAGCCCCGTGGCTAATGAAAAACTGTTTTTT.

This rearrangement joins TRBV5-1 to TRBJ1-3; D uncertain. The ends were cut back, 4 bases at V and 1 base at J, with 12 bases in the middle. The CDR3 loop spans 15 amino acids. Germline CDR1 is SGHRS and CDR2 is YFSETQ. The CDR3 is CASSQTALSGNTIYF. The CDR3 DNA follows: TGCGCCAGCAGCCAAACAGCTTTGTCTGGAAACACCATATATTTT.

The chain recombines TRBV19 with TRBJ1-5, with a possible D match to TRBD1 (5 bases). The CDR3 totals 15 residues. Per germline, CDR1 LNHDA and CDR2 SQIVND (reference sequence). The V gene lost 7 bases and the J gene lost 0 bases, with 13 bases spanning the gap. The CDR3 here is CASTIQGTSNQPQHF. The CDR3 nucleotides read TGTGCCAGTACAATCCAGGGAACTAGCAATCAGCCCCAGCATTTT.

This clone showed up just a few times. This chain links TRBV5-4 with TRBJ1-2; 9 nucleotides match TRBD1. J lost 8 bases, V lost 5 bases, and 7 bases had no gene match. The length of the CDR3 is 13 residues. Germline V gene data show CDR1 as SGHNT and CDR2 as YYREEE (reference sequence). This CDR3 reads CASRPPDRGGYTF. Written as DNA, the CDR3 is TGTGCCAGCAGGCCCCCGGACAGGGGAGGCTACACCTTC.

The V call is TRBV28, the J call TRBJ2-7; TRBD2 is a possible D gene (6 bases). V gave up 6 bases and J gave up 2 bases, with 11 bases separating them. The CDR3 runs 13 residues. Germline CDR1 reads MDHEN; CDR2 reads SYDVKM. DNA of the CDR3: TGTGCCAGCAGAGCGGGCCCGACCTACGAGCAGTACTTC. Amino acid sequence: CASRAGPTYEQYF.

J is TRBJ2-3 and V is TRBV2; a weak D match, TRBD2 (5 bases). CDR1 is SNHLY and CDR2 is FYNNEI in the germline V gene. There are 13 residues in the CDR3. Trimming cost V 5 bases and J 2 bases, with 8 bases left between them. CDR3 in DNA: TGTGCCAGCAGTACGGGGATCACAGATACGCAGTATTTT. This sequence encodes CASSTGITDTQYF.

The table lists this clone with a count of one. V is TRBV27 and J is TRBJ2-6, with 11 bases aligning to TRBD1. Germline V gene data show CDR1 as MNHEY and CDR2 as SMNVEV (reference sequence). Germline trimming cut 2 bases from V and 2 bases from J; bases unmatched to any gene: 5. This CDR3 has 18 residues. The CDR3 here is CASSLLGQGAPGANVLTF. The CDR3 region has the DNA TGTGCCAGCAGTTTACTAGGACAGGGGGCGCCTGGGGCCAACGTCCTGACTTTC.

V is TRBV7-8 and J is TRBJ2-7; 12 nucleotides align to TRBD1. V lost 1 base, J lost 4 bases, and 2 bases stayed unmatched. The CDR3 runs 15 residues. Germline V gene data show CDR1 as SGHVS and CDR2 as FQNEAQ. The CDR3 here is CASSLGDRGRYEQYF. The CDR3 coding sequence is TGTGCCAGCAGCTTAGGGGACAGGGGGCGATACGAGCAGTACTTC.

This rearrangement joins TRBV5-1 to TRBJ2-6, with D hard to call. The germline CDR1 and CDR2 sequences are SGHRS and YFSETQ. V was cut by 4 bases and J by 2 bases, with 7 bases left in between. This CDR3 comprises 14 residues. Here the CDR3 DNA reads TGCGCCAGCAGCAGGGTAGCTGGGGCCAACGTCCTGACTTTC. It specifies CASSRVAGANVLTF.

The V and J genes are TRBV29-1 and TRBJ2-7; 9 positions match TRBD1. Trimming at V came to 7 bases and at J to 3 bases, leaving 7 bases not matched to a gene. There are 13 residues in the CDR3. Germline loops: CDR1 SQVTM, CDR2 ANQGSEA. CDR3 region: CSASGTGNYEQYF. The DNA for the CDR3 is TGCAGCGCCTCCGGGACAGGGAACTACGAGCAGTACTTC.

V gene TRBV28 combines with J gene TRBJ2-2; D call uncertain. Germline lookup yields CDR1 MDHEN and CDR2 SYDVKM. The CDR3 length is 12 residues. The germline V and J ends were trimmed by 8 bases and 1 base, with 5 bases remaining between them. CDR3 loop: CASGKNTGELFF. The CDR3 bases are TGTGCCAGCGGGAAGAACACCGGGGAGCTGTTTTTT.

This clone showed up just once. The chain carries TRBV5-5 and TRBJ1-2; no clear D gene. The CDR3 contains 13 residues. Germline V gene lookup returns CDR1 SGHKS and CDR2 YYEKEE (reference sequence). Trimming stripped 0 bases from V and 8 bases from J, with 11 bases between. The CDR3 DNA is TGTGCCAGCAGCTTGGAGGGTGGAGGGGGCTACACCTTC. Translating gives CASSLEGGGGYTF.

This chain connects TRBV7-8 to TRBJ2-3, with 8 bases lining up with TRBD1. V was pared by 4 bases and J by 4 bases, with 4 bases of the junction left unmatched. Germline-derived CDR1 and CDR2 are SGHVS and FQNEAQ. The CDR3 is made up of 14 amino acids. The CDR3 reads CASSYDRGPDTQYF. Here the CDR3 DNA reads TGTGCCAGCAGCTACGACAGGGGCCCAGATACGCAGTATTTT.

V and J are TRBV7-3 and TRBJ2-2; D is undetermined. CDR1 and CDR2 from the germline V gene are SGHTA and FQGTGA. The CDR3 totals 17 residues. Trimming removed 3 bases from V and 2 bases from J, with 16 bases in between. CDR3 in amino acids: CASSFLHTAGNTGELFF. The CDR3 DNA follows: TGTGCCAGCAGCTTCCTCCATACCGCTGGTAACACCGGGGAGCTGTTTTTT.

The V and J genes are TRBV6-6 and TRBJ1-5, with 9 bases matching TRBD1. The V segment lost 6 bases and the J segment 6 bases; nucleotides outside the gene matches: 6. The CDR3 runs 14 residues. CDR1 is MNHNY, CDR2 SVGAGI, per germline (reference sequence). In DNA form, the CDR3 reads TGTGCCAGCAGACTCCGACAGGGGGGTCAGCCCCAGCATTTT. Encoded protein: CASRLRQGGQPQHF.